The clone carrying this T cell receptor (beta chain) was picked up a small number of times. Its target is unknown. These data originate in a study of T-cell memory formation after mild COVID-19. TCRdb reprocessed the 5' RACE reads via MiXCR and lists one record per CDR3 protein. Of over 500,000 distinct CDR3 sequences listed, approximately 15% are singletons. Study-wide points: Memory from before infection featured some responding clones, which suggests cross-reactive memory joined. The main location of contracting CD4+ clones was CM and EM, and that of contracting CD8+ clones was EMRA. Second-wave clones reaching peak frequency on day 37 lacked confirmed SARS-CoV-2 specificity.

V lost 0 bases and J 4 bases, leaving 10 bases between the germline ends. Germline lookup yields CDR1 MNHEY and CDR2 SVGAGI. The CDR3 is 15 residues long. This receptor was identified in an adult woman who had mild COVID-19 (a few samples of this study predate the infection). Cell type and time point are not known. J is TRBJ2-1 and V is TRBV6-5; no clear D gene. The sample taken for sequencing was PBMCs or a T cell subset sorted from them (not recorded which). Written as DNA, the CDR3 is TGTGCCAGCAGTTACTCGGCTGGGCCTTACAATGAGCAGTTCTTC. Translating it yields CASSYSAGPYNEQFF.